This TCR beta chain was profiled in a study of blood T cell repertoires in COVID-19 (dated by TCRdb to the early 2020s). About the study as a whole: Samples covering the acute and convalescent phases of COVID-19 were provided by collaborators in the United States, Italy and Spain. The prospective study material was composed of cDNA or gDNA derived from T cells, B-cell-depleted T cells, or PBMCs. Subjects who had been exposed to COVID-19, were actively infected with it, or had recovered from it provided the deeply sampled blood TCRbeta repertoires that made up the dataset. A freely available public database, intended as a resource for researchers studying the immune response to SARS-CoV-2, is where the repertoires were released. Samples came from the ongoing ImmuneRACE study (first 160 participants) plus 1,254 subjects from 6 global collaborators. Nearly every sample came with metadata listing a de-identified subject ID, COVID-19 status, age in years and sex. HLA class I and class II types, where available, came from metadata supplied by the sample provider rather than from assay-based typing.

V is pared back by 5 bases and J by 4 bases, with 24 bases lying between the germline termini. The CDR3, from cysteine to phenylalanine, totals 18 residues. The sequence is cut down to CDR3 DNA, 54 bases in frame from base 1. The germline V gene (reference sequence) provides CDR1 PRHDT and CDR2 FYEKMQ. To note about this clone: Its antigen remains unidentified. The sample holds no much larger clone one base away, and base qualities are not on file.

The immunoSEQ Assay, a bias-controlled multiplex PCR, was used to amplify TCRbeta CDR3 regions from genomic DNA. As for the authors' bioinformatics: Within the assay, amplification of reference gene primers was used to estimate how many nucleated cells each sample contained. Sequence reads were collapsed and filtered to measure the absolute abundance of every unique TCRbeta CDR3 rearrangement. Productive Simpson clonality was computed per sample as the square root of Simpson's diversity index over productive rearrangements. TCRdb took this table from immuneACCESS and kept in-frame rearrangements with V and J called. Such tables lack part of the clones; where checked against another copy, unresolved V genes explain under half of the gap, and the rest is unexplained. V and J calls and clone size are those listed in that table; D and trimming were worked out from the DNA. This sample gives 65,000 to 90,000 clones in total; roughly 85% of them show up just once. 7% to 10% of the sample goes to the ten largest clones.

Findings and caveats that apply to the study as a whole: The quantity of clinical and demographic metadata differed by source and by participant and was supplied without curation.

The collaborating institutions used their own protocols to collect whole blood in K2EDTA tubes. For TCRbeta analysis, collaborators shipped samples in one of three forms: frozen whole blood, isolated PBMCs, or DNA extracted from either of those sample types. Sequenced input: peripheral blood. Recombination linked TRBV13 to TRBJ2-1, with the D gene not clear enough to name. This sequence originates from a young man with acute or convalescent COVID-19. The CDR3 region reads CASSEGGGLPTSYNEQFF. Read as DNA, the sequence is TGTGCCAGCAGCGAAGGTGGTGGGCTACCTACTTCATACAATGAGCAGTTCTTC.